Described below is a single TCR beta chain sequence and its context. There are many counts of this clonotype. It has no known antigen specificity. No per-base quality is available; no much larger clone lies one base away. These data come from a study of T cells in Graves' hyperthyroidism and ophthalmopathy (dated by TCRdb to between 2019 and 2020). Concerning the study at large: Peripheral blood was collected at initial diagnosis, before any treatment. TCR V-J signatures able to tell the groups apart were searched for in a discovery cohort of about a hundred patients, of whom more than 40 had Graves' ophthalmopathy and about 55 had stable Graves' hyperthyroidism. Whether ophthalmopathy could be predicted prospectively was tested in an independent validation cohort made up of under 20 hyperthyroidism patients plus 17 patients who later progressed to ophthalmopathy. The 100 discovery patients were divided at random into training and test sets in a 7:3 ratio. In six Graves' hyperthyroidism patients, the study also compared T-cell repertoires from thyroid tissue with T-cell repertoires from blood. Once sampling was done, hyperthyroidism patients were given methimazole at a starting dose of 30 mg daily, whereas ophthalmopathy patients were given high-dose intravenous methylprednisolone. TCR Vbeta CDR3 sequencing of roughly 140 peripheral blood samples (under 45 ophthalmopathy, about 75 hyperthyroidism and roughly 17 progressor patients) is reported in the paper.

A patient counted as having stable Graves' hyperthyroidism if no progression to ophthalmopathy occurred over 18 months of follow-up. Hyperthyroidism patients were newly diagnosed, had a disease duration of under 2 months, and were aged 18 to 65 years. Any patient with an uncontrolled infection, another autoimmune disease, pregnancy or lactation was excluded. Diagnoses were based on clinical symptoms, serum thyroxine and TRAb, thyroid ultrasound and orbital computed tomography. PBMCs were isolated from about 9.2 ml of fresh peripheral blood by Ficoll-Paque density gradient centrifugation. Total RNA was extracted using Trizol reagent, and RNA quality was assessed on an Agilent 2100 Bioanalyzer. TCR beta CDR3 regions were amplified from RNA transcripts. The first round of RT-PCR for the TCR CDR3 was performed with the HTBI primer set and the Qiagen OneStep RT-PCR kit. Libraries were constructed in a second round of multiplex PCR, after which size selection and purification were performed. Paired-end sequencing of the libraries was performed with 100 bp reads on an Illumina HiSeq2000. On the study's bioinformatics: SOAPnuke was used to process the raw data, throwing out any read that contained adapters or uncalled bases, had a mean Phred below 15, or lacked an exact constant-primer or identifier match. High-quality paired reads were merged using COPE v1.2.5, and each unique nucleotide sequence was defined as a clonotype. MiTCR v1.1 was used to align clonotypes to the IMGT TRBV, TRBD and TRBJ reference segments. The analysis was restricted to V-J combinations with a frequency above 0.0001, which together covered just over 99% of the repertoires. The TCS score was defined as the ratio of F50 (clonal expansion) to E x V (chaos), calculated using BLOSUM62-based TCRdist between CDR3 peptides within each V-J. Welch's t-statistics and random forest reduced 514 V-J features to roughly 13, which were used in a naive Bayes classifier (R e1071). TCRdb applied fastp at Q25 and MiXCR to the public reads, then kept only in-frame beta chains. Each record represents a unique CDR3 protein, reported with the most common genes and DNA among its rows. TCRdb, rather than the study authors, made the V and J calls. For this sample the table gives a few hundred thousand distinct CDR3 sequences, of which approximately 15% were detected only once. Of the sample, about 31% falls within the top ten clones.

CDR1 and CDR2, looked up from the germline V gene (reference sequence), are DFQATT and SNEGSKA. From V the trimming removes 1 base and from J it removes 3 bases, while the gene matches leave 3 bases of the junction unaccounted for. The CDR3 holds 14 amino acids from the cysteine to the phenylalanine. CDR3 DNA is the only sequence kept; it has 42 bases, read in frame from the first base. Results the study describes overall, beyond this receptor: In validation, the model predicted progression to ophthalmopathy with 60% to 71% sensitivity and about 73% specificity, a median of about six months before onset. A model built on a 13 V-J signature distinguished ophthalmopathy from stable hyperthyroidism, reaching roughly 88% sensitivity and approximately 81% specificity in cross-validation and 80%/75% in testing. No statistical method was used to fix the sample size in advance, and group allocation was not hidden from the investigators. Most expanded thyroid clonotypes (frequency above 0.001) were also found in blood, which suggests that blood repertoires may mirror thyroid immune responses.

The chain is made from TRBV20-1 and TRBJ2-7; 10 of the junction bases match TRBD1. Specimen: blood. The sequence was collected from a woman under 40 with Graves' hyperthyroidism. The DNA sequence reads TGCAGTGCTAGAGCCGGGACAGGGGTCTACGAGCAGTACTTC. This is translated as CSARAGTGVYEQYF.